This T cell receptor beta chain was captured by sequencing in a study of long-term antiretroviral therapy in people with HIV. This CDR3 has 11 amino acids. The V and J ends lost 2 bases and 7 bases respectively, with 6 bases between them. Germline V gene sequence: CDR1 DFQATT, CDR2 SNEGSKA (reference sequence). The authors ran the immunoSEQ assay, v3.0, at survey level. Repertoires were generated with immunoSEQ multiplex PCR, while TCRdb's copy carries only in-frame clones and drops some. The profile shows 22,000 or so clones, over 75% of them singletons. This clone came up once. This sequence joins TRBV20-1 and TRBJ2-1; D ambiguous. The input for sequencing was unsorted PBMCs, taken around 2.7 years after starting antiretroviral therapy. The sequence was obtained from a woman in her fifties or sixties with HIV. The CDR3 protein is CSARKVNEQFF. In nucleotides, the CDR3 is TGCAGTGCTAGAAAGGTGAATGAGCAGTTCTTC.